The clone carrying this TCR beta chain was recorded many times. Antigen unknown. This CDR3 has 15 amino acids. The ends lost 5 bases at V and 4 bases at J; junction bases unmatched: 9. Germline CDR1 SGHTA, CDR2 FQGNSA. TCRdb passed the reads through MiXCR, listing each CDR3 protein once. The sample consists of about 140,000 distinct CDR3 sequences, more than 25% of them appearing once. The sample comes from a study of T cell repertoires in cytomegalovirus infection. Whole-study results and caveats: HLA-C-restricted CMV-specific TCR beta clonotypes were dominant in the ex vivo response. Frequencies of public TCR beta families were cumulated, and this identified carriers of CMV plus the relevant HLA.

The sequences come from CD8+ T cells from cultured PBMCs, collected from culture after CMV antigen stimulation. The clonotype comes from a human donor in good health (CMV status not recorded). Some clones in this sample may be carry-over from other donors' samples. This chain connects TRBV7-2 to TRBJ1-1; TRBD1 matches 8 bases. Written as DNA, the CDR3 is TGTGCCAGCAGCGTAAGGACAGGGATTGGCACTGAAGCTTTCTTT. As protein: CASSVRTGIGTEAFF.